This TCR beta chain derives from a study of blood T cells in healthy people across ages. For the second PCR, which ran for about 7 to 11 cycles, a sample-barcoded 5' primer and a J-beta primer mix were used. TCRdb called the 5' RACE reads again in MiXCR, with one record for every CDR3 protein. The table lists almost 300,000 distinct CDR3 sequences, 27% of them singletons. As concerns this clonotype: No antigen is known for it.

General study points: Strong correlation linked observed beta diversity and percent naive T cells. Considered underestimates were the diversity estimates obtained from one million T cells. Whereas aged donors had fewer naive CD4+ cells, long-lived donors had more of them and higher diversity.

Germline assignment: CDR1 SGDLS and CDR2 YYNGEE. The CDR3 spans 15 residues. Trimming removed 3 bases at V and 5 bases at J, with 17 bases between. The receptor comes from a woman aged 70-85 years in good health. V is TRBV9 and J is TRBJ2-5, with D tentatively TRBD1 (6 bases). The source material was blood. The CDR3 region has the DNA TGTGCCAGCAGCGCTGGATACAGGGATAAGGAGACCCAGTACTTC. It encodes CASSAGYRDKETQYF.